This T cell receptor beta chain was identified during a study of blood T cell repertoires in COVID-19 (dated by TCRdb to 2019 to 2021). Regarding the complete study: The collaborator samples originated in the United States, Italy and Spain and spanned the acute and convalescent phases of COVID-19. The prospective study material was composed of cDNA or gDNA derived from T cells, B-cell-depleted T cells, or PBMCs. The dataset comprised deeply sampled blood TCRbeta repertoires from subjects exposed to, actively infected with, or recovered from COVID-19. The repertoires were made available in a free public database intended to serve as a resource for research on the immune response to SARS-CoV-2. Samples came from the ongoing ImmuneRACE study (first 160 participants) plus 1,254 subjects from 6 global collaborators. Sample metadata almost always included a de-identified subject ID, COVID-19 status, age in years and sex. HLA class I and class II types, where available, came from metadata supplied by the sample provider rather than from assay-based typing. What the work shows at the level of the full study, not this receptor alone: The quantity of clinical and demographic metadata differed by source and by participant and was supplied without curation.

TCRbeta CDR3 regions were amplified from genomic DNA using the immunoSEQ Assay, a bias-controlled multiplex PCR. Turning to the authors' computational methods: Within the assay, amplification of reference gene primers was used to estimate how many nucleated cells each sample contained. To quantify the absolute abundance of each unique TCRbeta CDR3 rearrangement, sequence reads were collapsed and filtered. For each sample, productive Simpson clonality was calculated as the square root of Simpson's diversity index across productive rearrangements. Held by TCRdb, this immuneACCESS table contains in-frame sequences only and omits some clones. Under half of the omission traces to an unresolved V gene where checked; the cause of the rest is unknown. Clone size and the V and J calls come from that table; the DNA yielded D and trimming. The sample table contains 20,000 to 25,000 clones; only one count was recorded for 65% to 90% of them. The ten largest clones represent less than 8.5% of the sample.

This clone was detected only a few times. There is no known antigen for this receptor. No base quality information exists; no much larger clone differs at one position. Each collaborating institution followed its own protocols to collect whole blood in K2EDTA tubes. For TCRbeta analysis, collaborators shipped samples in one of three forms: frozen whole blood, isolated PBMCs, or DNA extracted from either of those sample types. V is clipped by 2 bases and J by 2 bases, and the sequence between their germline boundaries is 10 bases long. CDR1 and CDR2, looked up from the germline V gene (reference sequence), are WNHNN and SYGVQD. Including the terminal cysteine and phenylalanine, the CDR3 comprises 14 residues. The read is trimmed to its CDR3 DNA, 42 bases read in frame from base 1.

Recombination linked TRBV10-1 to TRBJ2-7, with TRBD1 perhaps the D gene, on 6 matching bases. The specimen was peripheral blood. The sequence derives from a man in his sixties or seventies with acute or convalescent COVID-19. The DNA sequence reads TGCGCCAGCAGTGAGCAGGGGCCCCCCTACGAGCAGTACTTC. The resulting protein is CASSEQGPPYEQYF.